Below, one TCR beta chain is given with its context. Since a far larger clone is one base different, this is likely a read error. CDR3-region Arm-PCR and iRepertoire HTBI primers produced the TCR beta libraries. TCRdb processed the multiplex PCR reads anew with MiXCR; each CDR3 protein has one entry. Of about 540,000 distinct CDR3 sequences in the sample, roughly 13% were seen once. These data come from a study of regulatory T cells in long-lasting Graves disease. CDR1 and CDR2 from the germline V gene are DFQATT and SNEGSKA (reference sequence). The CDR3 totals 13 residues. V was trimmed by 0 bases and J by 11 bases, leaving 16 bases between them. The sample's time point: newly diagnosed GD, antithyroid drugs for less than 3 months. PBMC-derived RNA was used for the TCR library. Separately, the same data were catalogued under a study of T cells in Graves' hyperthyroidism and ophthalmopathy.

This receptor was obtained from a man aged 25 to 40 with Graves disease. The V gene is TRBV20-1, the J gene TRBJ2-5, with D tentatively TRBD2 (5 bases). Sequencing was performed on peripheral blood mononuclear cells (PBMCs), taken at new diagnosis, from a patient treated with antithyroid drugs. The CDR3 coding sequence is TGCAGTGCTAGAGATCTTCCGGGGAATGAGCAGTACTTC. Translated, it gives CSARDLPGNEQYF.